The next 9 T cell receptor beta chains were all read from a single sample in a study of beta chain features in type 1 diabetes. Study results and limitations: Moderate but significant shortening of TCRB CDR3s was recorded in all four CD4+ subsets from Type 1 diabetes patients.

Reverse transcribing all isolated RNA meant expressed TCRB transcripts were sequenced. The data were produced by immunoSEQ multiplex PCR, yet TCRdb's version contains in-frame clones alone and is incomplete. The table shows 500,000 to 800,000 clones, with about an eighth occurring only once. Their cognate antigens are unknown. The sample was naive CD4+ T cells from blood. The receptors originated from a man aged 25-45 years with type 1 diabetes.

This clone occurred a few times. The gene calls are TRBV6-1 and TRBJ2-1; TRBD2 matches at 8 bases. Trimming at V came to 4 bases and at J to 0 bases, leaving 5 bases not matched to a gene. The germline V gene has CDR1 MNHNS and CDR2 SASEGT. CDR3 length: 16 amino acids. CDR3 in amino acids: CASSVLAGSSYNEQFF. In DNA form, the CDR3 reads TGTGCCAGCAGTGTATTAGCGGGGAGCTCCTACAATGAGCAGTTCTTC.

This sequence joins TRBV30 and TRBJ1-5; D may be TRBD1 (5 bases). CDR3 length equals 13 residues. The germline gives CDR1 GTSNPN, CDR2 SVGIG (reference sequence). V was pared by 2 bases and J by 11 bases, with 16 bases between. In DNA form, the CDR3 reads TGTGCCTGGAGTTCCCCGGACACCATTGCCCAGCATTTT. It encodes CAWSSPDTIAQHF.

A remark on this clone: The sample holds other DNA sequences that translate to the same CDR3. The chain employs TRBV7-2 and TRBJ1-2, with unresolved D. The CDR3 totals 13 residues. The V end was cut by 1 base, the J end by 3 bases, with 6 bases between. The V gene's germline CDR1 is SGHTA and CDR2 FQGNSA. The CDR3 bases are TGTGCCAGCAGCTTAGGGGAGGACTATGGCTACACCTTC. Residues: CASSLGEDYGYTF.

This clone was seen more than once but under ten times. The gene calls are TRBV5-1 and TRBJ2-1; 10 bases agree with TRBD1. V lost 1 base to trimming and J lost 4 bases; unmatched junction nucleotides: 8. The CDR3 length is 17 residues. The germline V gene encodes CDR1 SGHRS and CDR2 YFSETQ. CDR3 region: CASSLFVRQGAYNEQFF. CDR3 bases: TGCGCCAGCAGCTTGTTCGTGAGACAGGGGGCATACAATGAGCAGTTCTTC.

The rearrangement links TRBV25-1 to TRBJ1-1; D is unresolved. CDR1 and CDR2 (germline): MGHDK, SYGVNS. V was trimmed by 1 base and J by 0 bases, leaving 12 bases between them. This CDR3 is built from 16 residues. CDR3 sequence: CASSEWEGTLNTEAFF. The CDR3 DNA reads TGTGCCAGCAGTGAATGGGAGGGCACCCTGAACACTGAAGCTTTCTTT.

This chain connects TRBV6-5 to TRBJ2-2, with a possible D match to TRBD1 (5 bases). Per germline, CDR1 MNHEY and CDR2 SVGAGI. The CDR3 is 16 residues long. Between the trimmed V and J ends, which lost 2 bases and 2 bases, there was a span of 12 bases. CDR3 in DNA: TGTGCCAGCAGTTACGGGCTGCAGGGCAACACCGGGGAGCTGTTTTTT. Residues: CASSYGLQGNTGELFF.

This clone was detected a few times. The chain joins TRBV29-1 to TRBJ1-6; no clear D. The germline V gene has CDR1 SQVTM and CDR2 ANQGSEA. With 4 bases removed from V and 5 bases from J, the gap between germline ends came to 12 bases. The CDR3 is 14 amino acids. This CDR3 reads CSVVGYFNNSPLHF. In DNA form, the CDR3 reads TGCAGCGTTGTGGGTTATTTCAATAATTCACCCCTCCACTTT.

The chain uses TRBV4-1 and TRBJ2-2; D unclear. V was cut by 2 bases and J by 2 bases, with 12 bases left in between. This CDR3 comprises 16 residues. CDR1 and CDR2 (germline): MGHRA, YSYEKL. DNA of the CDR3: TGCGCCAGCAGCCAAACTGCCAGACGTAACACCGGGGAGCTGTTTTTT. As protein: CASSQTARRNTGELFF.

This clone has a handful of counts. The chain carries TRBV29-1 and TRBJ1-5, with 8 bases aligning to TRBD1. The CDR3 extends over 13 amino acids. CDR1 and CDR2 from the germline V gene are SQVTM and ANQGSEA. With V trimmed by 4 bases and J by 5 bases, 4 bases remained unmatched. The CDR3 DNA reads TGCAGCGTTGTCGAGACAGGGGATCAGCCCCAGCATTTT. Translated: CSVVETGDQPQHF.